This is a list of T cell receptor beta chains from one sample in a study of blood T cell repertoires in COVID-19. The table came from immunoSEQ multiplex PCR; TCRdb's copy has only in-frame clones and leaves some out. The sample carries roughly 150,000 clones, about four fifths recorded once. Sequencing was done on a sample of PBMCs or T cells enriched from blood (not recorded which). These receptors came from a woman between 18 and 29 years old who had been exposed to COVID-19. Both conserved end residues are part of each CDR3. D genes are given only for firm matches. The size of a clone is reported for some rows only, either as once, few or many, or as a class for expanded clones.

size: -; D: -; J: TRBJ2-7; V: TRBV7-2; CDR3: CASSSSPAGFHEQYF; DNA: TGTGCCAGCAGCTCAAGCCCCGCCGGGTTCCACGAGCAGTACTTC
size: -; D: TRBD2; J: TRBJ2-1; V: TRBV19; CDR3: CASSIRGTRYNEQFF; DNA: TGTGCCAGTAGTATACGCGGGACTAGGTACAATGAGCAGTTCTTC
size: -; D: TRBD2; J: TRBJ2-1; V: TRBV19; CDR3: CASGGRTSGRNEQFF; DNA: TGTGCCAGTGGGGGGAGGACTAGCGGGAGGAATGAGCAGTTCTTC
size: -; D: TRBD2; J: TRBJ2-2; V: TRBV7-3; CDR3: CASSKQSGITGELFF; DNA: TGTGCCAGCAGCAAACAGAGCGGGATCACCGGGGAGCTGTTTTTT
size: -; D: -; J: TRBJ2-7; V: TRBV25-1; CDR3: CASSVLAYQQYF; DNA: TGTGCCAGCAGTGTTCTAGCGTACCAGCAGTACTTC
size: -; D: -; J: TRBJ2-7; V: TRBV11-2; CDR3: CASSLDRASSFSYEQYF; DNA: TGTGCCAGCAGCTTAGATCGTGCTAGCTCCTTCTCCTACGAGCAGTACTTC
size: -; D: TRBD1; J: TRBJ1-5; V: TRBV7-2; CDR3: CASSPTDRGHQPQHF; DNA: TGTGCCAGCAGCCCAACCGACAGGGGCCATCAGCCCCAGCATTTT
size: -; D: -; J: TRBJ1-4; V: TRBV5-4; CDR3: CASSADRNEKLFF; DNA: TGTGCCAGCAGCGCCGACAGGAATGAAAAACTGTTTTTT
size: -; D: TRBD1; J: TRBJ1-1; V: TRBV19; CDR3: CASSPTGQGEAFF; DNA: TGTGCCAGTAGTCCCACGGGACAGGGTGAAGCTTTCTTT
size: -; D: TRBD2; J: TRBJ2-2; V: TRBV27; CDR3: CASRWTSGVNTGELFF; DNA: TGTGCCAGCAGATGGACTAGCGGAGTCAACACCGGGGAGCTGTTTTTT
size: few; D: -; J: TRBJ2-1; V: TRBV18; CDR3: CASSPDNGYTYNEQFF; DNA: TGTGCCAGCTCACCAGATAACGGGTATACCTACAATGAGCAGTTCTTC
size: -; D: -; J: TRBJ2-1; V: TRBV6-5; CDR3: CASSLGLGLSNEQFF; DNA: TGTGCCAGCAGCCTGGGACTGGGATTAAGCAATGAGCAGTTCTTC
size: -; D: -; J: TRBJ2-1; V: TRBV24-1; CDR3: CAVAIGPFYNEQFF; DNA: TGTGCCGTCGCTATTGGTCCCTTTTACAATGAGCAGTTCTTC
size: -; D: -; J: TRBJ2-1; V: TRBV6-1; CDR3: CASSEVSGSSSYNEQFF; DNA: TGTGCCAGCAGTGAAGTGAGCGGGTCGAGCTCCTACAATGAGCAGTTCTTC
size: -; D: TRBD1; J: TRBJ1-5; V: TRBV7-2; CDR3: CASSLTGGGQPQHF; DNA: TGTGCCAGCAGCTTGACAGGGGGAGGACAGCCCCAGCATTTT
size: -; D: -; J: TRBJ2-1; V: TRBV1; CDR3: CTSSQVITSGRGEQFF; DNA: TGCACCAGCAGCCAAGTGATCACTAGCGGGAGAGGAGAGCAGTTCTTC
size: once; D: -; J: TRBJ1-1; V: TRBV12-3/TRBV12-4; CDR3: CASSRQVSTEAFF; DNA: TGTGCCAGCAGTAGACAGGTTAGTACTGAAGCTTTCTTT
size: -; D: TRBD1; J: TRBJ1-2; V: TRBV30; CDR3: CAWCLQGAYGYTF; DNA: TGTGCCTGGTGCCTACAGGGGGCTTATGGCTACACCTTC
size: once; D: -; J: TRBJ1-5; V: TRBV3-1/TRBV3-2; CDR3: CASSQDIGNQPQHF; DNA: TGTGCCAGCAGCCAGGACATTGGCAATCAGCCCCAGCATTTT
size: -; D: -; J: TRBJ1-1; V: TRBV4-2; CDR3: CASSQDRETEAFF; DNA: TGTGCCAGCAGCCAAGATCGTGAGACTGAAGCTTTCTTT
size: -; D: -; J: TRBJ1-3; V: TRBV30; CDR3: CAWSVFYRGSGNTIYF; DNA: TGTGCCTGGAGTGTATTCTATCGCGGTTCGGGAAACACCATATATTTT
size: -; D: -; J: TRBJ2-2; V: TRBV7-2; CDR3: CASPRRARTGELFF; DNA: TGTGCCAGCCCGCGGCGAGCCCGCACCGGGGAGCTGTTTTTT
size: -; D: TRBD2; J: TRBJ2-1; V: TRBV6-5; CDR3: CASSYGGSWYNEQFF; DNA: TGTGCCAGCAGTTACGGCGGGAGCTGGTACAATGAGCAGTTCTTC
size: -; D: -; J: TRBJ1-3; V: TRBV3-1/TRBV3-2; CDR3: CASTQSKRKGDKRSSGNTIYF; DNA: TGTGCCAGCACCCAAAGTAAGCGAAAGGGAGACAAGAGAAGCTCTGGAAACACCATATATTTT
size: -; D: -; J: TRBJ1-5; V: TRBV28; CDR3: CASSQGGVGQVQHF; DNA: TGTGCCAGCAGTCAGGGTGGTGTGGGGCAGGTCCAGCATTTT
size: -; D: TRBD1; J: TRBJ2-2; V: TRBV7-3; CDR3: CASSRDRAGTGELFF; DNA: TGTGCCAGCAGCCGGGACAGGGCGGGCACCGGGGAGCTGTTTTTT
size: -; D: -; J: TRBJ2-5; V: TRBV12-3/TRBV12-4; CDR3: CASRPHATLSQYF; DNA: TGTGCCAGCAGACCGCACGCTACCCTTTCCCAGTACTTC
size: -; D: TRBD1; J: TRBJ2-7; V: TRBV5-1; CDR3: CASRTRDSSSYEQYF; DNA: TGCGCCAGCAGAACCCGGGACAGTAGCTCCTACGAGCAGTACTTC
size: -; D: -; J: TRBJ1-2; V: TRBV4-2; CDR3: CASSHYAGGGRSLYGYTF; DNA: TGTGCCAGCAGCCATTATGCCGGCGGGGGGAGGAGTCTCTATGGCTACACCTTC
size: -; D: TRBD1; J: TRBJ1-3; V: TRBV5-1; CDR3: CASNKGGTGTNSGNTIYF; DNA: TGCGCCAGCAACAAAGGCGGGACAGGGACAAACTCTGGAAACACCATATATTTT
size: once; D: -; J: TRBJ2-3; V: TRBV4-2; CDR3: CASSQASVGRSDTQYF; DNA: TGTGCCAGCAGCCAAGCCTCCGTGGGGCGCAGTGATACGCAGTATTTT
size: once; D: TRBD1; J: TRBJ1-5; V: TRBV7-2; CDR3: CASSFGTVLSREPQHF; DNA: TGTGCCAGCAGCTTCGGGACAGTACTTTCGCGGGAGCCCCAGCATTTT
size: once; D: -; J: TRBJ2-7; V: TRBV6-4; CDR3: CASSDSRYLRRQYF; DNA: TGTGCCAGCAGTGACTCGAGATACCTCCGGAGGCAGTACTTC
size: -; D: TRBD2; J: TRBJ2-1; V: TRBV9; CDR3: CASSVHLWAGDYNEQFF; DNA: TGTGCCAGCAGCGTACACCTCTGGGCGGGGGACTACAATGAGCAGTTCTTC
size: -; D: -; J: TRBJ2-7; V: TRBV11-1; CDR3: CASSLLDEQYF; DNA: TGTGCCAGCAGCTTACTCGACGAGCAGTACTTC
size: -; D: TRBD2; J: TRBJ2-2; V: TRBV5-4; CDR3: CASSSPDRLATNTGELFF; DNA: TGTGCCAGCAGCTCCCCGGACCGACTAGCGACCAACACCGGGGAGCTGTTTTTT
size: once; D: TRBD1; J: TRBJ1-2; V: TRBV19; CDR3: CASSGTGRGYTF; DNA: TGTGCCAGTAGCGGGACAGGCCGAGGCTACACCTTC
size: -; D: TRBD2; J: TRBJ2-7; V: TRBV4-1; CDR3: CASSQTSKGLAMNEQYF; DNA: TGCGCCAGCAGCCAAACCTCAAAGGGACTAGCGATGAACGAGCAGTACTTC
size: -; D: -; J: TRBJ1-5; V: TRBV30; CDR3: CAWRLTGGNQPQHF; DNA: TGTGCCTGGAGGCTTACAGGAGGCAATCAGCCCCAGCATTTT
size: few; D: -; J: TRBJ2-7; V: TRBV11-2; CDR3: CASSLELGAYEQYF; DNA: TGTGCCAGCAGCTTAGAGCTGGGAGCCTACGAGCAGTACTTC
size: -; D: TRBD2; J: TRBJ2-2; V: TRBV10-3; CDR3: CAISESLAGTNTGELFF; DNA: TGTGCCATCAGTGAGTCCCTAGCGGGAACGAACACCGGGGAGCTGTTTTTT
size: -; D: -; J: TRBJ1-4; V: TRBV25-1; CDR3: CASSEYGGVGEKLFF; DNA: TGTGCCAGCAGTGAATATGGAGGGGTTGGTGAAAAACTGTTTTTT
size: -; D: TRBD1; J: TRBJ1-1; V: TRBV11-2; CDR3: CASSLGQAKNTEAFF; DNA: TGTGCCAGCAGCCTGGGACAGGCGAAGAACACTGAAGCTTTCTTT
size: -; D: TRBD2; J: TRBJ2-3; V: TRBV9; CDR3: CASSFREVPLDTQYF; DNA: TGTGCCAGCAGCTTTCGGGAGGTCCCCTTAGATACGCAGTATTTT